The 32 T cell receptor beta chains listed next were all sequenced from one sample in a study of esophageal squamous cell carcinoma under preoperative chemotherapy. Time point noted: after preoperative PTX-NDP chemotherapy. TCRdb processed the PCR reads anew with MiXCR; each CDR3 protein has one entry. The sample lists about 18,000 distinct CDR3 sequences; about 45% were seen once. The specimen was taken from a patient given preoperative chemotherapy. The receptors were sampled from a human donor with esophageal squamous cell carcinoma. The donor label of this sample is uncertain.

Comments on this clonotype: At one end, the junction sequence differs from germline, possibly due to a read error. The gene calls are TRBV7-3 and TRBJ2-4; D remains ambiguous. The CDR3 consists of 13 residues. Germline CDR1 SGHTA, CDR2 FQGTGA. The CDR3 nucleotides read TGTGCCAGGAGGCTGTGTGCCAAAGATATTCAGTATTTC. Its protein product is CARRLCAKDIQYF.

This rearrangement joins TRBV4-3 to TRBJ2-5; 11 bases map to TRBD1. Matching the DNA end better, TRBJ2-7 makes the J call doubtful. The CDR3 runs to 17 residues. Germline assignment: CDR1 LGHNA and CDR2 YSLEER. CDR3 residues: CASSQDSSGQGAYEQYF. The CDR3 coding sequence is TGCGCCAGCAGCCAAGATTCGTCGGGACAGGGGGCCTACGAGCAGTACTTC.

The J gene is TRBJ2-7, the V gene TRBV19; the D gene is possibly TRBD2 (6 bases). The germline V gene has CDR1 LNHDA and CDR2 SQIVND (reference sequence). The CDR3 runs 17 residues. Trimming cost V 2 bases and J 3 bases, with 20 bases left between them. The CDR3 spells CASSISAGRTSGYEQYF. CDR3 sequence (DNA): TGTGCCAGTAGTATAAGCGCGGGAAGGACCTCGGGCTACGAGCAGTACTTC.

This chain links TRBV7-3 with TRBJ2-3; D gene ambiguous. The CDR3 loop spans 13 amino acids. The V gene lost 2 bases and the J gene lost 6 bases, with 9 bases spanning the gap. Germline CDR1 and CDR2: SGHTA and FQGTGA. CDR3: CASSLESHDTQYF. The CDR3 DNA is TGTGCCAGCAGCTTAGAAAGCCATGATACGCAGTATTTT.

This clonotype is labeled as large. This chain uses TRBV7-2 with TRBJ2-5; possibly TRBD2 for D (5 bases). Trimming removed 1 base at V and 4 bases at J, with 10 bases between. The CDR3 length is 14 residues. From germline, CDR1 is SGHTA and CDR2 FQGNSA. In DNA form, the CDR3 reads TGTGCCAGCAGCTTAGTTCGGGGTTTAGAGACCCAGTACTTC. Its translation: CASSLVRGLETQYF.

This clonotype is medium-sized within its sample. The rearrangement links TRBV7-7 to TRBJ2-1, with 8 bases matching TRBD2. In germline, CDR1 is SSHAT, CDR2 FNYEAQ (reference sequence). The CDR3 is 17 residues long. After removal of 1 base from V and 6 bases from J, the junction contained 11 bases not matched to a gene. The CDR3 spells CASSLDVPAGGRNEQFF. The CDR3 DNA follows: TGTGCCAGCAGCTTAGACGTCCCGGCGGGAGGACGCAATGAGCAGTTCTTC. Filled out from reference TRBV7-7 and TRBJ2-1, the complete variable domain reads GAGVSQSPRYKVTKRGQDVTLRCDPISSHATLYWYQQALGQGPEFLTYFNYEAQPDKSGLPSDRFSAERPEGSISTLTIQRTEQRDSAMYRCASSLDVPAGGRNEQFFGPGTRLTVL.

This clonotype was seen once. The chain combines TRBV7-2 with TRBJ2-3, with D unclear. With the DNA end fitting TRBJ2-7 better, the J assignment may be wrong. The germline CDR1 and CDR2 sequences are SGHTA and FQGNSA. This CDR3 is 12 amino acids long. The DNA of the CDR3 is TGTGCCAGCCTCTTAGCCAAATCCACGCAGTACTTC. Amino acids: CASLLAKSTQYF.

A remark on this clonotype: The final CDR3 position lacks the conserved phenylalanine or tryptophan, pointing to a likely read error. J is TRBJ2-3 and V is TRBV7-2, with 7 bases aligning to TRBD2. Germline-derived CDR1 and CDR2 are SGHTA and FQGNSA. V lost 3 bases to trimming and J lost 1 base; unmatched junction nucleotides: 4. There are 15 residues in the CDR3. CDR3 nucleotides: TGTGCCAGCAGCTTTAGGGACTATCGCACAGATACGCAGTATTAT. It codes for CASSFRDYRTDTQYY.

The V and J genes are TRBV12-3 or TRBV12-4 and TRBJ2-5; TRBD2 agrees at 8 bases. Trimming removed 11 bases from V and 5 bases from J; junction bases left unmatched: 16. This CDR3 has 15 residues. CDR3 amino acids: CAGSFGGGLLETQYF. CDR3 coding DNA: TGTGCCGGGAGTTTCGGGGGGGGCCTGCTGGAGACCCAGTACTTC.

The CDR3 coding sequence is TGTGCCAGCAGCTTAACAGTCCAAGAGACCCAGTACTTC. Translation: CASSLTVQETQYF. This chain uses TRBV11-3 with TRBJ2-5; the D is unclear. This CDR3 is 13 amino acids long. The V end lost 2 bases, the J end lost 1 base, and 5 bases lay between the germline ends. Per germline, CDR1 SGHNT and CDR2 YENEEA.

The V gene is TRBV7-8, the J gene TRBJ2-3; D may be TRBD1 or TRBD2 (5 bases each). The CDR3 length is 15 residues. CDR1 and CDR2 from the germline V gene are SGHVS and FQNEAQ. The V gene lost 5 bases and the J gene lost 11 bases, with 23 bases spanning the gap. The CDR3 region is CASSPGLRAKNMQYF. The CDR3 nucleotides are TGTGCCAGCAGCCCGGGGCTGAGAGCCAAAAATATGCAGTATTTT.

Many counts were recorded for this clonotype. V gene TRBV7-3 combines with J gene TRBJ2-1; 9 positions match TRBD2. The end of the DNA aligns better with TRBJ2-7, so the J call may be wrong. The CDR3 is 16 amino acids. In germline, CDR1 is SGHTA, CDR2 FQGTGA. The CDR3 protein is CASSLKGTSSYNEQYF. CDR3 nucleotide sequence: TGTGCCAGCAGCTTAAAAGGGACTAGCTCCTACAATGAGCAGTACTTC.

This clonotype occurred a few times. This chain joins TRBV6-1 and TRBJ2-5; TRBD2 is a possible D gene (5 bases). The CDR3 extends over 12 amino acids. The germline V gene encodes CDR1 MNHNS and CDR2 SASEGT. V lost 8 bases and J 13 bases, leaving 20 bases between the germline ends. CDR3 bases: TGTGCCAGCGGCCCGGCTGGGGAGCTACCGTACTTC. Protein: CASGPAGELPYF.

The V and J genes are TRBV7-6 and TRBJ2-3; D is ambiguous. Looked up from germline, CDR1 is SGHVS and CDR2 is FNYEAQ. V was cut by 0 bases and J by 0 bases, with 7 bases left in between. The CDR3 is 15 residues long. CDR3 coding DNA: TGTGCCAGCAGCTTAGCCGATGGCAGCACAGATACGCAGTATTTT. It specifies CASSLADGSTDTQYF.

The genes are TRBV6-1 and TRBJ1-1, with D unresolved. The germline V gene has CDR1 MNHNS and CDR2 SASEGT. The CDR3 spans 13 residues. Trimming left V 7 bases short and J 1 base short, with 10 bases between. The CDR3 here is CASITLGNTEAFF. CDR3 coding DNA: TGTGCCAGCATAACACTGGGGAACACTGAAGCTTTCTTT.

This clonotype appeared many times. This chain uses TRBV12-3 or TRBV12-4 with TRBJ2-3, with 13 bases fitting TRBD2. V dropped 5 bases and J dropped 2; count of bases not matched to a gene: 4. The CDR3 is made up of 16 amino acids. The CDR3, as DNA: TGTGCCAGCAGTACTACTAGCGGGGGGGCCACAGATACGCAGTATTTT. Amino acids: CASSTTSGGATDTQYF.

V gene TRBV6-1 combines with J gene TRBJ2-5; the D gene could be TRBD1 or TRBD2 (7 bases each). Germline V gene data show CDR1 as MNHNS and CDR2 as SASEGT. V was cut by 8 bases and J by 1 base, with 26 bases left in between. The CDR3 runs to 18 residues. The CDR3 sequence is CASSFWAQGGGAQETQYF. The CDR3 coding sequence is TGTGCCAGCTCCTTCTGGGCTCAGGGGGGGGGAGCCCAAGAGACCCAGTACTTC.

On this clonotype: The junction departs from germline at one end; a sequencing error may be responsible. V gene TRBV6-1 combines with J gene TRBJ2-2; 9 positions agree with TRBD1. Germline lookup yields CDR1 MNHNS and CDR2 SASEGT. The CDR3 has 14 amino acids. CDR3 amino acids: CASSRQGDTEELYF. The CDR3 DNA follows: TGTGCCAGCAGCCGACAGGGGGACACCGAGGAGCTGTATTTT.

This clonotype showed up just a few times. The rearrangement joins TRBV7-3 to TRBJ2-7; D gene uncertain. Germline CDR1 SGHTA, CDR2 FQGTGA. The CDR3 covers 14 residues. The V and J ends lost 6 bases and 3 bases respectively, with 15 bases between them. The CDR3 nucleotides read TGTGCCAGCAGTCAAAGGGCTTCGATCTACGAGCAGTACTTC. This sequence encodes CASSQRASIYEQYF.

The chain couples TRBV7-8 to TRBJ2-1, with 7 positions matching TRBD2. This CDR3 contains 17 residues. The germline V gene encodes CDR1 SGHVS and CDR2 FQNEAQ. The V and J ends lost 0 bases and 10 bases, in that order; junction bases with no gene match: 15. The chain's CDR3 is CASSLAFGGSSSYEQFF. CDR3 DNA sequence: TGTGCCAGCAGCTTAGCGTTTGGCGGGAGCAGCTCCTACGAGCAGTTCTTC.

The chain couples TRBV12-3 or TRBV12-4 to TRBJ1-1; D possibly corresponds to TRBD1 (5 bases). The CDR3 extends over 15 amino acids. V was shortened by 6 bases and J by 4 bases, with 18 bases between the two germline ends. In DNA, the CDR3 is TGTGCCAGCAGGGTCAGGGCCCCGATGGCCACTGAAGCTTTCTTT. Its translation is CASRVRAPMATEAFF.

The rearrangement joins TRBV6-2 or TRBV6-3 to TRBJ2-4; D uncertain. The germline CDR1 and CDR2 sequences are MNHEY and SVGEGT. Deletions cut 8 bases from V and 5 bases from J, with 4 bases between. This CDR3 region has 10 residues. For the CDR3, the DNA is TGTGCCAGCGGGCAAAACATTCAGTACTTC. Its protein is CASGQNIQYF.

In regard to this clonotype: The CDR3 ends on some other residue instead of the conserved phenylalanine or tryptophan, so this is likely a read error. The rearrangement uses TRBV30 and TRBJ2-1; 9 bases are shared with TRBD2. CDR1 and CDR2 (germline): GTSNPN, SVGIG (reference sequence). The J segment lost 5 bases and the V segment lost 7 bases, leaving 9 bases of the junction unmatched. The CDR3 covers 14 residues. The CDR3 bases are TGTGCCTCACCTAAGGGACTAGCCGACAATGAGCAGTTCTTA. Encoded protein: CASPKGLADNEQFL.

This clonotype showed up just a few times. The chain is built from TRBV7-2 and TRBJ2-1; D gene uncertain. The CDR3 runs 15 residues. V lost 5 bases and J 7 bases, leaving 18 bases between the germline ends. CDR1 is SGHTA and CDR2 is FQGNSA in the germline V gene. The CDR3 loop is CASSPPRALRNEQFF. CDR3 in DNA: TGTGCCAGCAGCCCCCCGCGCGCGCTCCGAAATGAGCAGTTCTTC.

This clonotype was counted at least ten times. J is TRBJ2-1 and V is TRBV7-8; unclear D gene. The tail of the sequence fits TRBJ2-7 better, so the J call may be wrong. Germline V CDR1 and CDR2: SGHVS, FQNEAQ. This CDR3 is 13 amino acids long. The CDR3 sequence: CASSLAEFNEQYF. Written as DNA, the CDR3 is TGTGCCAGCAGCTTAGCGGAGTTCAATGAGCAGTACTTC.

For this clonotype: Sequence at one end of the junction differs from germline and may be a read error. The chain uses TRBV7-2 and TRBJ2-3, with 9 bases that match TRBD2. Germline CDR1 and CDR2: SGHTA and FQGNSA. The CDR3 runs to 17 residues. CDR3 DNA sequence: TGTGCCAGCAGGATACTAGGTAGCGGGAGTAACGCAGATACCCAGTATTTC. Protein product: CASRILGSGSNADTQYF.

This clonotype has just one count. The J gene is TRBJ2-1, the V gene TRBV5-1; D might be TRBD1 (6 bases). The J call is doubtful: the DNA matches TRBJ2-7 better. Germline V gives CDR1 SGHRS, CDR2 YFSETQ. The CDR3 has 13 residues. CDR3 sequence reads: CASSRAGVHEQYF. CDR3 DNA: TGCGCCAGCAGCCGTGCAGGGGTCCACGAGCAGTACTTC.

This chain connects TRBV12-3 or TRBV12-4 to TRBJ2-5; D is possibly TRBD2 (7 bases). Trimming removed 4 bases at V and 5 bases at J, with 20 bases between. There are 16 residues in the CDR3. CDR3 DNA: TGTGCCAGCAGTTCGGGGGGCCAATCCCTGGGGGAGACCCAGTACTTC. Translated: CASSSGGQSLGETQYF.

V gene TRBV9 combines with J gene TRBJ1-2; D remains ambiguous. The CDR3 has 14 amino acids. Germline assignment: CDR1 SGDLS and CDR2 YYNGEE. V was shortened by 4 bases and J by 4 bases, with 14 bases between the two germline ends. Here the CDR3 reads CASSLEAGSYGYTF. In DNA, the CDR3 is TGTGCCAGCAGCCTTGAGGCGGGGTCCTATGGCTACACCTTC.

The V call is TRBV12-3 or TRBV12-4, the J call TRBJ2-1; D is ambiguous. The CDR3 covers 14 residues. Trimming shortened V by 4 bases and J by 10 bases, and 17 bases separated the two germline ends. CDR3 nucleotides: TGTGCCAGCAGTTCCACTCGGGTTCGGTACGAGCAGTTCTTC. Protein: CASSSTRVRYEQFF.

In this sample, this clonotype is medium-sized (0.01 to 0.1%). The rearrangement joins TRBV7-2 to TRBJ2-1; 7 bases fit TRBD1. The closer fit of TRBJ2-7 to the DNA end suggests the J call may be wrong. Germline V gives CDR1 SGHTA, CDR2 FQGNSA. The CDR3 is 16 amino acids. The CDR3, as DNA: TGTGCCAGCAGCCCCTACCGGGACAGCATTACGTACGAGCAGTACTTC. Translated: CASSPYRDSITYEQYF.

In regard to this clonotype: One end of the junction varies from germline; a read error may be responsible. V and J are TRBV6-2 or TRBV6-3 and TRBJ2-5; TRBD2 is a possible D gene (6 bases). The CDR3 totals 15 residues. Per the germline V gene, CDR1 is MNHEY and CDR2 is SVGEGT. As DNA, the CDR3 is TGTGCCAGCGCCCCCCGGGTCAGCGGGCAAGACACCCAGTACTTC. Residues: CASAPRVSGQDTQYF.